The 2 T cell receptor beta chains given below trace back to one sample, sequenced in a study of blood T cell repertoires in COVID-19. Method: immunoSEQ multiplex PCR; TCRdb's copy keeps in-frame clones and lacks some. The sample carries about 190,000 clones, approximately 90% recorded once. The sequenced sample consisted of peripheral blood. Every receptor here comes from a man aged 40-49 years with active or convalescent COVID-19.

This clone has just one count. V usage is TRBV29-1 and J usage is TRBJ1-3; 7 bases are shared with TRBD1. This CDR3 spans 14 amino acids. CDR1 and CDR2 from the germline V gene are SQVTM and ANQGSEA. V lost 4 bases and J lost 0; bases outside the gene matches: 3. CDR3 protein: CSVVTGDSGNTIYF. DNA for the CDR3: TGCAGCGTTGTAACAGGGGACTCTGGAAACACCATATATTTT.

The rearrangement uses TRBV5-6 and TRBJ2-2, with D perhaps TRBD1 (5 bases). In germline, CDR1 is SGHDT, CDR2 YYEEEE. The CDR3 is made up of 15 amino acids. V was trimmed by 1 base and J by 0 bases, leaving 7 bases between them. CDR3 protein: CASSLTGPNTGELFF. In DNA, the CDR3 is TGTGCCAGCAGCTTGACAGGCCCGAACACCGGGGAGCTGTTTTTT.